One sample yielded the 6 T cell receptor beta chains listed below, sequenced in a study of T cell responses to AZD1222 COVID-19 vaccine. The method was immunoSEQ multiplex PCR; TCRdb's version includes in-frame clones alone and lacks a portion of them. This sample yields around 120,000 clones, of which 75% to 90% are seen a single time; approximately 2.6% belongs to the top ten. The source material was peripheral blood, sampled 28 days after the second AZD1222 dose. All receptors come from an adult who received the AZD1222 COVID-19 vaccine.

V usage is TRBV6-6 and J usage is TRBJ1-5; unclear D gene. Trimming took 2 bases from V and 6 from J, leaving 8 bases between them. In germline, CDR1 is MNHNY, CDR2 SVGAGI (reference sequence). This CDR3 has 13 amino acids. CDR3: CASSYARVQPQHF. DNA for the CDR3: TGTGCCAGCAGTTACGCGAGGGTTCAGCCCCAGCATTTT.

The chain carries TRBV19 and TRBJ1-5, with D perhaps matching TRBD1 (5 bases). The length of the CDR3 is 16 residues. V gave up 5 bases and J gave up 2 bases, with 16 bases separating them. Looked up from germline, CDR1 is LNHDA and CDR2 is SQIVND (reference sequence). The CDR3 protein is CASSPTGRVGNQPQHF. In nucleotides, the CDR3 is TGTGCCAGTAGTCCCACAGGTCGGGTGGGCAATCAGCCCCAGCATTTT.

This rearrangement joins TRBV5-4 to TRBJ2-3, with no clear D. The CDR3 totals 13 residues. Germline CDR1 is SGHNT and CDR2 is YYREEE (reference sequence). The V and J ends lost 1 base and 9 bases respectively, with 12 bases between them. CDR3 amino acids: CASSLKTTETQYF. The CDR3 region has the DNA TGTGCCAGCAGCTTGAAGACCACCGAGACGCAGTATTTT.

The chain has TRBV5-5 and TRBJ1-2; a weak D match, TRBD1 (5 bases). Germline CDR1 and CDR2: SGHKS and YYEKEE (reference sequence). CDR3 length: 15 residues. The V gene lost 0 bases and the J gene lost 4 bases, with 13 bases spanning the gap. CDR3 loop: CASSLGGYSRYGYTF. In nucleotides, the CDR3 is TGTGCCAGCAGCTTGGGGGGGTATTCCCGCTATGGCTACACCTTC.

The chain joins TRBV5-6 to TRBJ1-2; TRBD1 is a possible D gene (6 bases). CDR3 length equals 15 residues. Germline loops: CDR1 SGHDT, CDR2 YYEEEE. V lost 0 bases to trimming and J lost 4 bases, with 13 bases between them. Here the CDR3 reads CASSLDRVRIYGYTF. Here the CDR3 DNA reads TGTGCCAGCAGCTTGGACAGGGTACGAATCTATGGCTACACCTTC.

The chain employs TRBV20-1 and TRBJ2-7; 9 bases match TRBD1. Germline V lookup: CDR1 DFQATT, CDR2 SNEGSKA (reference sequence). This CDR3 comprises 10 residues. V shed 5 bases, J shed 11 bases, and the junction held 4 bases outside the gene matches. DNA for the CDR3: TGCAGTGCTCGAGGGGACAGGGAGTACTTC. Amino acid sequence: CSARGDREYF.